Each of the 5 T cell receptor beta chains below was sequenced from the same sample in a study of identical twins. TCRdb reprocessed the 5' RACE reads with MiXCR, giving one entry per CDR3 protein. The sample consists of around 570,000 distinct CDR3 sequences, roughly 9.9% of them appearing once. This sample also appeared in a second study, on yellow fever vaccine responses in identical twins.

The sequenced sample was PBMCs. All receptors come from a woman younger than 30 in good health.

The table lists this clonotype with many counts. The J gene is TRBJ2-1, the V gene TRBV6-2 or TRBV6-3; D not resolved. Germline V gene lookup returns CDR1 MNHEY and CDR2 SVGEGT. Trimming removed 0 bases from V and 3 bases from J, with 6 bases in between. The length of the CDR3 is 14 residues. This CDR3 reads CASSYSGYYNEQFF. The DNA for the CDR3 is TGTGCCAGCAGTTACTCGGGATACTACAATGAGCAGTTCTTC.

In this sample, this clonotype turned up many times. V gene TRBV20-1 combines with J gene TRBJ2-7; 8 bases agree with TRBD2. CDR3 size: 12 residues. Trimming took 8 bases from V and 6 from J; bases not matched to a gene: 9. Germline V gives CDR1 DFQATT, CDR2 SNEGSKA (reference sequence). CDR3 residues: CSFQREKFEQYF. The CDR3 DNA reads as TGCAGTTTCCAGCGGGAGAAATTCGAGCAGTACTTC.

The rearrangement links TRBV18 to TRBJ1-5, with D possibly matching TRBD1 (6 bases). The CDR3 spans 16 residues. Germline V CDR1 and CDR2: KGHSH, LQKENI. The V end lost 4 bases, the J end lost 3 bases, and 16 bases lay between the germline ends. The CDR3 DNA sequence: TGTGCCAGCTCACAACAGGGTTTGGGGTCCAATCAGCCCCAGCATTTT. Translating it yields CASSQQGLGSNQPQHF.

This clonotype has only a few counts. The rearrangement joins TRBV27 to TRBJ2-1; the D gene is possibly TRBD2 (7 bases). V was shortened by 4 bases and J by 7 bases, with 17 bases between the two germline ends. CDR3 length: 15 residues. Germline CDR1 reads MNHEY; CDR2 reads SMNVEV (reference sequence). The chain's CDR3 is CASSWDAGAGNEQFF. In DNA form, the CDR3 reads TGTGCCAGCAGTTGGGACGCGGGGGCAGGGAATGAGCAGTTCTTC.

CDR3 amino acids: CASRSGQLFSTDTQYF. Here the CDR3 DNA reads TGTGCCAGCAGATCGGGACAGCTATTTAGCACAGATACGCAGTATTTT. The chain recombines TRBV6-1 with TRBJ2-3; TRBD1 agrees at 7 bases. Germline assignment: CDR1 MNHNS and CDR2 SASEGT. Trimming at V came to 6 bases and at J to 0 bases, leaving 9 bases not matched to a gene. The length of the CDR3 is 16 residues.